This T cell receptor beta chain was documented in a study of OX40 agonist ivuxolimab in advanced cancers. In the study overall: Each dose-escalation patient presented with hepatocellular carcinoma, melanoma, renal cell or head and neck cancer. The eligibility criteria allowed prior anti-PD-1, anti-PD-L1 or anti-CTLA-4 therapy, and about 40% had some.

Study results and caveats: Relative to CD4+, CD8+ T cells held more expanded clones on average. The CD4+ and CD8+ T cells in the blood had expanded clonally by week 6 at 0.1 to 3.0 mg/kg.

Germline-derived CDR1 and CDR2 are SEHNR and FQNEAQ (reference sequence). J lost 4 bases, V lost 5 bases, and 4 bases had no gene match. The CDR3 covers 14 residues. The table came from immunoSEQ multiplex PCR; TCRdb's copy has only in-frame clones and leaves some out. The sample includes about 82,000 clones, roughly nine tenths of them seen just once. In its sample, this clone was seen once. Antigen unknown. This clonotype was sampled from an adult with an advanced solid tumor such as melanoma, head and neck, liver or kidney cancer. This material consisted of CD4+ or CD8+ T cells sorted from blood, taken in a trial of the OX40 agonist ivuxolimab. The rearrangement joins TRBV7-9 to TRBJ2-7; TRBD2 aligns across 11 bases. CDR3 DNA: TGTGCCAGCAGCCGCGGGACTAGCGGATACGAGCAGTACTTC. Amino acid sequence: CASSRGTSGYEQYF.